This TCR beta chain is from a study of T cell changes during pregnancy in multiple sclerosis (dated by TCRdb to the late 2010s). As for the study more broadly: The study looked at changes in the T cell repertoire across pregnancy in women with multiple sclerosis.

The library was generated by the immunoSEQ multiplex PCR assay. Drawn from immuneACCESS, this table holds only the in-frame rearrangements with V and J called that TCRdb kept. Clones are partly lost; checked studies trace under half to an unresolved V gene and leave the rest unexplained. Within this sample are about 98,000 clones, with about 91% of them counted one time only. Roughly 2.3% of the sample goes to the ten largest clones. Including cysteine and phenylalanine, the CDR3 has 14 amino acids. Of the read, only the CDR3 DNA is kept; its 42 bases are in frame from base 1. The germline V gene gives CDR1 as MNHNS and CDR2 as SASEGT. V drops 1 base and J drops 6 bases, leaving 10 bases in between. This clone was recorded once. It has no known antigen specificity. No qualities accompany the bases; no much larger clone lies one base away.

The sample consisted of peripheral blood, taken after pregnancy. The TCR originated in a female donor in good health, enrolled as a control in a pregnancy study. The rearrangement joined TRBV6-1 to TRBJ1-5, with the D gene too uncertain to name. The nucleotide sequence reads as follows: TGTGCCAGCAGTGAAGTATTCGGTTTTCAGCCCCAGCATTTT. It specifies CASSEVFGFQPQHF.